The 19 T cell receptor beta chains below were found in one sample sequenced in a study of shared clonotypes between healthy human individuals. The protocol was immunoSEQ multiplex PCR, while the TCRdb copy is restricted to in-frame clones and leaves out a portion. The sample shows about 1.5 million clones, about 98% of them seen only once. The source material was naive CD4+ T cells sorted from blood. Sample subset: CD45RA+ positively selected. Receptors were obtained from a man aged 30 to 45 in good health.

The chain employs TRBV15 and TRBJ2-1; the D is unclear. V lost 0 bases to trimming and J lost 4 bases, with 10 bases between them. Germline lookup yields CDR1 LNHNV and CDR2 YYDKDF (reference sequence). The CDR3 covers 15 residues. CDR3 in amino acids: CATSRDSTRYNEQFF. CDR3 in DNA: TGTGCCACCAGCAGAGATAGTACGCGGTACAATGAGCAGTTCTTC.

The rearrangement links TRBV5-1 to TRBJ2-5, with 16 bases aligning to TRBD2. The CDR3 covers 17 residues. The germline gives CDR1 SGHRS, CDR2 YFSETQ. V lost 5 bases to trimming and J lost 5 bases; unmatched junction nucleotides: 9. DNA for the CDR3: TGCGCCAGCAGGCTAGTCGGGACTAGCGGGAGGGAGGAGACCCAGTACTTC. Amino acids: CASRLVGTSGREETQYF.

V and J are TRBV28 and TRBJ2-5; no firm D call. Trimming removed 6 bases at V and 2 bases at J, with 7 bases between. This CDR3 spans 12 amino acids. Looked up from germline, CDR1 is MDHEN and CDR2 is SYDVKM. The CDR3 bases are TGTGCCAGCAGGAGACGGCAAGAGACCCAGTACTTC. Translation gives CASRRRQETQYF.

The gene calls are TRBV4-3 and TRBJ2-3; TRBD2 is a possible D gene (6 bases). CDR1 LGHNA and CDR2 YSLEER come from the germline V gene. Trimming stripped 0 bases from V and 6 bases from J, with 19 bases between. There are 17 residues in the CDR3. The CDR3 loop is CASSQDSAPGRGDTQYF. CDR3 nucleotides: TGCGCCAGCAGCCAAGATTCGGCGCCTGGTCGGGGGGATACGCAGTATTTT.

On this clone: In the same sample, other DNA sequences code for this CDR3. The rearrangement joins TRBV5-1 to TRBJ2-3; D gene ambiguous. The CDR3 sequence is 13 residues long. CDR1 SGHRS and CDR2 YFSETQ come from the germline V gene. The V end was cut by 0 bases, the J end by 5 bases, with 7 bases between. Written as DNA, the CDR3 is TGCGCCAGCAGCTTGGCCGGAGAAGATACGCAGTATTTT. Amino acid sequence: CASSLAGEDTQYF.

The rearrangement links TRBV20-1 to TRBJ2-7; D remains ambiguous. Germline CDR1 reads DFQATT; CDR2 reads SNEGSKA (reference sequence). V lost 6 bases and J lost 3, with 6 bases in between. The CDR3 covers 10 residues. This chain's CDR3 is CSAGFYEQYF. CDR3 sequence (DNA): TGCAGTGCAGGGTTCTACGAGCAGTACTTC.

The V and J genes are TRBV10-2 and TRBJ2-1, with TRBD2 matching 15 bases. Germline trimming cut 3 bases from V and 8 bases from J; bases unmatched to any gene: 5. The CDR3 has 16 residues. Germline CDR1 and CDR2: WSHSY and SAAADI. CDR3 nucleotide sequence: TGCGCCAGCAGTGACCCGGGACTAGCGGGAGGTGATGAGCAGTTCTTC. Its protein product is CASSDPGLAGGDEQFF.

The chain joins TRBV7-7 to TRBJ2-2; 11 nucleotides agree with TRBD1. V lost 5 bases, J lost 7 bases, and 9 bases stayed unmatched. CDR1 and CDR2 from the germline V gene are SSHAT and FNYEAQ (reference sequence). CDR3 length: 16 amino acids. Here the CDR3 reads CASSLRDRGSDGELFF. CDR3 nucleotide sequence: TGTGCCAGCAGCCTCCGGGACAGGGGGTCGGACGGGGAGCTGTTTTTT. The full variable domain, in which reference TRBV7-7 and TRBJ2-2 provide the parts outside the CDR3, is GAGVSQSPRYKVTKRGQDVTLRCDPISSHATLYWYQQALGQGPEFLTYFNYEAQPDKSGLPSDRFSAERPEGSISTLTIQRTEQRDSAMYRCASSLRDRGSDGELFFGEGSRLTVL.

CDR3 loop: CASSFGGPGPPLREQYF. CDR3 DNA: TGTGCCAGCAGCTTTGGGGGGCCGGGGCCCCCACTCCGCGAGCAGTACTTC. The chain links TRBV5-6 to TRBJ2-7; D may correspond to TRBD1 or TRBD2 (6 bases each). V lost 2 bases, J lost 6 bases, and 24 bases lay in between. The CDR3 is 17 residues long. Germline V gene lookup returns CDR1 SGHDT and CDR2 YYEEEE.

The rearrangement joins TRBV27 to TRBJ2-2; 9 bases are shared with TRBD1. This CDR3 comprises 17 residues. With 4 bases clipped from V and 3 bases from J, the junction kept 9 bases outside the gene matches. Looked up from germline, CDR1 is MNHEY and CDR2 is SMNVEV (reference sequence). The CDR3 bases are TGTGCCAGCAGTTCCGGTGACGGGACAGGGTACACCGGGGAGCTGTTTTTT. It encodes CASSSGDGTGYTGELFF.

Comment on this clone: Additional DNA sequences in this sample encode the identical CDR3. In DNA, the CDR3 is TGTGCCAGCAGCTTAGGGACAAACACCGGGGAGCTGTTTTTT. Protein sequence: CASSLGTNTGELFF. The chain recombines TRBV7-9 with TRBJ2-2; the D gene is possibly TRBD1 (5 bases). The CDR3 is 14 residues long. Per germline, CDR1 SEHNR and CDR2 FQNEAQ (reference sequence). Trimming took off 1 base at V and 2 bases at J, with 5 bases between the two ends. The whole variable domain, filled in from reference TRBV7-9 and TRBJ2-2, reads DTGVSQNPRHKITKRGQNVTFRCDPISEHNRLYWYRQTLGQGPEFLTYFQNEAQLEKSRLLSDRFSAERPKGSFSTLEIQRTEQGDSAMYLCASSLGTNTGELFFGEGSRLTVL.

This clone was detected only once. Other DNA sequences in the sample encode the same CDR3. The chain carries TRBV18 and TRBJ2-1, with D hard to call. This CDR3 has 11 amino acids. Trimming cost V 4 bases and J 6 bases, with 4 bases left between them. In germline, CDR1 is KGHSH, CDR2 LQKENI. Here the CDR3 reads CASSRSNEQFF. CDR3 in DNA: TGTGCCAGCTCACGCAGCAATGAGCAGTTCTTC.

As to this clone: One junction end disagrees with the germline gene, perhaps due to a read error. The chain joins TRBV5-1 to TRBJ1-6; D is perhaps TRBD1 (5 bases). Germline CDR1 reads SGHRS; CDR2 reads YFSETQ. The CDR3 covers 13 residues. In DNA form, the CDR3 reads TGCGCCAGCAGATTGGCAGGGAATTCACCCCTCCACTTT. Amino acid sequence: CASRLAGNSPLHF.

This clone has just one count. The chain has TRBV7-2 and TRBJ2-1; 8 nucleotides match TRBD2. Germline V gene sequence: CDR1 SGHTA, CDR2 FQGNSA. The CDR3 sequence is 15 residues long. The V and J ends lost 4 bases and 8 bases, in that order; junction bases with no gene match: 10. This CDR3 reads CASSYPGLAAHEQFF. For the CDR3, the DNA is TGTGCCAGCAGCTACCCAGGACTAGCCGCGCATGAGCAGTTCTTC.

The chain links TRBV7-8 to TRBJ1-4, with 8 bases lining up with TRBD1. CDR1 is SGHVS and CDR2 is FQNEAQ in the germline V gene. The CDR3 loop spans 16 amino acids. The V and J ends lost 5 bases and 8 bases, in that order; junction bases with no gene match: 13. The CDR3 region has the DNA TGTGCCAGCAGCCCACCTGGACAGGGATCAAGGGAAAAACTGTTTTTT. Translation: CASSPPGQGSREKLFF.

The chain employs TRBV28 and TRBJ2-6; D gene uncertain. Germline V gene sequence: CDR1 MDHEN, CDR2 SYDVKM. The CDR3 length is 14 residues. The V end was cut by 5 bases, the J end by 4 bases, with 9 bases between. In DNA form, the CDR3 reads TGTGCCAGCAGTAAACTCGTAGGGGCCAACGTCCTGACTTTC. It is translated as CASSKLVGANVLTF.

Only a few counts were recorded for this clone. Other DNA sequences in this sample translate to the same CDR3. The chain uses TRBV7-6 and TRBJ2-3; 11 bases agree with TRBD2. Trimming removed 1 base from V and 0 bases from J; junction bases left unmatched: 0. The germline CDR1 and CDR2 sequences are SGHVS and FNYEAQ. The CDR3 is 16 amino acids. CDR3 loop: CASSLGTSGSTDTQYF. Written as DNA, the CDR3 is TGTGCCAGCAGCTTAGGGACTAGCGGGAGCACAGATACGCAGTATTTT.

This chain connects TRBV28 to TRBJ2-7, with D possibly being TRBD1 (5 bases). Trimming left V 6 bases short and J 3 bases short, with 9 bases between. The CDR3 spans 12 residues. Germline V lookup: CDR1 MDHEN, CDR2 SYDVKM. The CDR3 coding sequence is TGTGCCAGCAGGCCAGGGCTCTACGAGCAGTACTTC. It translates to CASRPGLYEQYF.

V is TRBV6-6 and J is TRBJ2-3; unclear D gene. Per the germline V gene, CDR1 is MNHNY and CDR2 is SVGAGI (reference sequence). This CDR3 is 15 amino acids long. Trimming took off 0 bases at V and 4 bases at J, with 11 bases between the two ends. The CDR3 DNA sequence: TGTGCCAGCAGTTACTCGGCCCTAAGGGCAGATACGCAGTATTTT. Protein sequence: CASSYSALRADTQYF.